The 24 T cell receptor beta chains reported below all come from one sample, sequenced in a study of sequential checkpoint blockade in melanoma. The treatment here: randomized to nivolumab then ipilimumab (arm A) or the reverse (arm B). Assay used: immunoSEQ multiplex PCR; TCRdb lists only in-frame clones, some missing. Counted here are fewer than 10,000 clones, 90% occurring once; the ten biggest clones make up approximately 15%. The material was CD8+ T cells sorted from blood (inferred from file names), obtained from a patient given nivolumab and ipilimumab in sequence. The receptors were sampled from a human donor with melanoma.

The chain is built from TRBV5-1 and TRBJ1-1; 9 nucleotides match TRBD1. Trimming took 0 bases from V and 4 from J; bases not matched to a gene: 1. Per the germline V gene, CDR1 is SGHRS and CDR2 is YFSETQ. This CDR3 spans 14 amino acids. CDR3 amino acids: CASSLGQGGTEAFF. The DNA of the CDR3 is TGCGCCAGCAGCTTGGGACAGGGGGGCACTGAAGCTTTCTTT.

CDR3 loop: CATSSRGSDQPQHF. For the CDR3, the DNA is TGTGCCACCAGCAGCCGCGGATCGGATCAGCCCCAGCATTTT. The rearrangement uses TRBV15 and TRBJ1-5, with D unclear. Deletions cut 3 bases from V and 5 bases from J, with 11 bases between. There are 14 residues in the CDR3. The V gene's germline CDR1 is LNHNV and CDR2 YYDKDF (reference sequence). Full variable domain (remainder filled in from reference TRBV15 and TRBJ1-5): DAMVIQNPRYQVTQFGKPVTLSCSQTLNHNVMYWYQQKSSQAPKLLFHYYDKDFNNEADTPDNFQSRRPNTSFCFLDIRSPGLGDTAMYLCATSSRGSDQPQHFGDGTRLSIL.

This chain links TRBV9 with TRBJ2-1; D gene ambiguous. This CDR3 contains 14 residues. Germline CDR1 reads SGDLS; CDR2 reads YYNGEE. The V and J ends lost 0 bases and 7 bases respectively, with 11 bases between them. The CDR3 nucleotides read TGTGCCAGCAGCGTAGGGAGTCGCGTGAATGAGCAGTTCTTC. This codes for CASSVGSRVNEQFF.

This rearrangement joins TRBV28 to TRBJ2-5; maybe TRBD1 (6 bases). The V end lost 6 bases, the J end lost 1 base, and 15 bases lay between the germline ends. CDR3 length: 15 residues. Germline CDR1 MDHEN, CDR2 SYDVKM. Written as DNA, the CDR3 is TGTGCCAGCAGCCCTTTTCGACAGGCCCAAGAGACCCAGTACTTC. Translated: CASSPFRQAQETQYF.

The chain carries TRBV5-6 and TRBJ2-7; possible D gene TRBD1, 6 bases. This CDR3 is built from 14 residues. Trimming left V 3 bases short and J 0 bases short, with 10 bases between. The V gene's germline CDR1 is SGHDT and CDR2 YYEEEE. CDR3 loop: CASSSGAASYEQYV. CDR3 DNA: TGTGCCAGCAGCTCAGGGGCAGCCTCCTACGAGCAGTACGTC.

The V gene is TRBV6-4, the J gene TRBJ2-2; D might be TRBD1 (6 bases). Trimming took 6 bases from V and 6 from J, leaving 17 bases between them. Per the germline V gene, CDR1 is MRHNA and CDR2 is SNTAGT. There are 15 residues in the CDR3. The CDR3 protein is CASSPEGEEAGELFF. CDR3 DNA: TGTGCCAGCAGCCCCGAGGGGGAAGAAGCCGGGGAGCTGTTTTTT.

The V gene is TRBV5-1, the J gene TRBJ2-7; TRBD2 is a possible D gene (7 bases). Trimming removed 6 bases at V and 6 bases at J, with 19 bases between. Germline V CDR1 and CDR2: SGHRS, YFSETQ. The CDR3 is 14 amino acids. The CDR3 bases are TGCGCCAGCACCCACGCCGGGGGGCACTGCGAGCAGTACGTC. Its translation: CASTHAGGHCEQYV.

The rearrangement joins TRBV27 to TRBJ2-7, with D maybe TRBD2 (6 bases). CDR3 length: 14 residues. Germline values: CDR1 MNHEY, CDR2 SMNVEV (reference sequence). V dropped 7 bases and J dropped 7 bases, with 20 bases sitting between them. Here the CDR3 DNA reads TGTGCCAGCAAGGGAGCTGGAGGGAGCTTTGAGCAGTACTTC. Encoded protein: CASKGAGGSFEQYF.

This clone was recorded once. The chain employs TRBV11-3 and TRBJ2-7; the D is unclear. This CDR3 has 13 residues. CDR1 SGHNT and CDR2 YENEEA come from the germline V gene. Trimming took 2 bases from V and 6 from J, leaving 11 bases between them. For the CDR3, the DNA is TGTGCCAGCAGCTTAAGCAGGCTGGGCGAGCAGTACGTC. This translates into CASSLSRLGEQYV.

The J gene is TRBJ1-1, the V gene TRBV19; D unresolved. Germline V gene data show CDR1 as LNHDA and CDR2 as SQIVND (reference sequence). Trimming took off 0 bases at V and 3 bases at J, with 5 bases between the two ends. This CDR3 comprises 13 residues. As DNA, the CDR3 is TGTGCCAGTAGTATAGACGACTACACTGAAGCTTTCTTT. Translation gives CASSIDDYTEAFF.

The gene calls are TRBV6-1 and TRBJ1-2, with TRBD1 as a possible D gene (6 bases). The ends were cut back, 3 bases at V and 4 bases at J, with 9 bases in the middle. There are 13 residues in the CDR3. The germline V gene encodes CDR1 MNHNS and CDR2 SASEGT. In nucleotides, the CDR3 is TGTGCCAGCAGTGATACGACAGGCTATGGCTACACCTTC. As protein: CASSDTTGYGYTF.

The J gene is TRBJ1-1, the V gene TRBV27; D might be TRBD1 (6 bases). The CDR3 runs 16 residues. The ends were cut back, 5 bases at V and 1 base at J, with 17 bases in the middle. Germline V gene data show CDR1 as MNHEY and CDR2 as SMNVEV (reference sequence). The CDR3 DNA follows: TGTGCCAGCAGTCCAAACTGGGACAACCGGAACACTGAAGCTTTCTTT. As protein: CASSPNWDNRNTEAFF.

V usage is TRBV6-5 and J usage is TRBJ2-7, with D possibly TRBD1 on 6 matching bases. The CDR3 length is 15 residues. Per the germline V gene, CDR1 is MNHEY and CDR2 is SVGAGI. V dropped 5 bases and J dropped 0 bases, with 14 bases sitting between them. The CDR3 is CASSPRQDSSYEQYF. Here the CDR3 DNA reads TGTGCCAGCAGTCCCCGGCAGGACAGCTCCTACGAGCAGTACTTC.

The rearrangement joins TRBV4-2 to TRBJ2-7; 10 bases are shared with TRBD1. V lost 3 bases and J lost 4; bases outside the gene matches: 6. CDR1 LGHNA and CDR2 YNFKEQ come from the germline V gene. The CDR3 spans 15 residues. CDR3 bases: TGTGCCAGCAGCCAGACAGGGGGCTGGTTGTACGAGCAGTACTTC. Translation: CASSQTGGWLYEQYF.

This clone was detected once. V is TRBV7-9 and J is TRBJ1-2; 7 bases are a match to TRBD1. Germline trimming cut 2 bases from V and 7 bases from J; bases unmatched to any gene: 13. Looked up from germline, CDR1 is SEHNR and CDR2 is FQNEAQ (reference sequence). The CDR3 totals 16 residues. The CDR3 region is CASSLTLVGGVFGYTF. The CDR3 coding sequence is TGTGCCAGCAGCTTAACGTTGGTAGGGGGCGTATTTGGCTACACCTTC.

In this sample, this clone is large. V usage is TRBV7-8 and J usage is TRBJ1-2; a possible D gene is TRBD1 (6 bases). The germline V gene encodes CDR1 SGHVS and CDR2 FQNEAQ. The germline V and J ends were trimmed by 2 bases and 8 bases, with 18 bases remaining between them. The CDR3 sequence is 15 residues long. For the CDR3, the DNA is TGTGCCAGCAGCTTATACGAGGGGGGGACACCGGGCTACACCTTC. It encodes CASSLYEGGTPGYTF.

The chain combines TRBV7-9 with TRBJ2-7; TRBD2 matches 8 bases. CDR3 length: 16 amino acids. After removal of 5 bases from V and 0 bases from J, the junction contained 9 bases not matched to a gene. Germline assignment: CDR1 SEHNR and CDR2 FQNEAQ (reference sequence). DNA for the CDR3: TGTGCCAGCAGCCGAGCGGGGAGCGGGGGCTCCTACGAGCAGTACTTC. Its protein is CASSRAGSGGSYEQYF.

The chain carries TRBV2 and TRBJ2-7; 8 bases map to TRBD2. This CDR3 spans 15 amino acids. V was pared by 2 bases and J by 4 bases, with 7 bases of the junction left unmatched. Germline V CDR1 and CDR2: SNHLY, FYNNEI. The DNA for the CDR3 is TGTGCCAGCAGTGAACTCCCGGGAGGGAGATACGAGCAGTACTTC. Amino acid sequence: CASSELPGGRYEQYF.

The chain joins TRBV10-2 to TRBJ2-7; no clear D gene. The V end lost 5 bases, the J end lost 7 bases, and 15 bases lay between the germline ends. Germline V lookup: CDR1 WSHSY, CDR2 SAAADI. The CDR3 loop spans 13 amino acids. The CDR3 here is CASSLGPSTEQYF. The CDR3 region has the DNA TGCGCCAGCAGTCTAGGTCCTTCTACGGAGCAGTACTTC.

This rearrangement joins TRBV28 to TRBJ1-3, with 8 positions matching TRBD1. Trimming at V came to 3 bases and at J to 2 bases, leaving 9 bases not matched to a gene. Germline assignment: CDR1 MDHEN and CDR2 SYDVKM. The CDR3 length is 17 residues. The CDR3 bases are TGTGCCAGCAGTTTGCCCAGACAGGGGTGGGCTGGAAACACCATATATTTT. This encodes CASSLPRQGWAGNTIYF.

This clone showed up just once. The chain links TRBV6-5 to TRBJ1-1; D possibly corresponds to TRBD1 (5 bases). Germline CDR1 MNHEY, CDR2 SVGAGI. The CDR3 sequence is 11 residues long. Trimming removed 11 bases from V and 8 bases from J, with 15 bases in between. The DNA for the CDR3 is TGTGCCGCATCCCCTGGGGGGGAAGCTTTCTTT. It encodes CAASPGGEAFF.

The chain couples TRBV4-3 to TRBJ1-2, with D hard to call. Germline V gives CDR1 LGHNA, CDR2 YSLEER. This CDR3 has 13 amino acids. Trimming left V 1 base short and J 4 bases short, with 7 bases between. In DNA, the CDR3 is TGCGCCAGCAGCCAAGGACACTCCTATGGCTACACCTTC. Amino acids: CASSQGHSYGYTF.

CDR3 DNA sequence: TGTGCCAGTAATCAAGGAGGGAGAGCCCATGGCACTGAAGCTTTCTTT. Amino acids: CASNQGGRAHGTEAFF. The chain is built from TRBV19 and TRBJ1-1; the D is unclear. Trimming removed 7 bases from V and 4 bases from J, with 22 bases in between. The CDR3 has 16 residues. The germline gives CDR1 LNHDA, CDR2 SQIVND (reference sequence).

The chain has TRBV28 and TRBJ2-7; D gene uncertain. The length of the CDR3 is 12 residues. CDR1 MDHEN and CDR2 SYDVKM come from the germline V gene. Trimming took 5 bases from V and 6 from J, leaving 11 bases between them. This CDR3 reads CASSPPYLEQYF. The CDR3 region has the DNA TGTGCCAGCAGTCCCCCCTATCTCGAGCAGTACTTC.